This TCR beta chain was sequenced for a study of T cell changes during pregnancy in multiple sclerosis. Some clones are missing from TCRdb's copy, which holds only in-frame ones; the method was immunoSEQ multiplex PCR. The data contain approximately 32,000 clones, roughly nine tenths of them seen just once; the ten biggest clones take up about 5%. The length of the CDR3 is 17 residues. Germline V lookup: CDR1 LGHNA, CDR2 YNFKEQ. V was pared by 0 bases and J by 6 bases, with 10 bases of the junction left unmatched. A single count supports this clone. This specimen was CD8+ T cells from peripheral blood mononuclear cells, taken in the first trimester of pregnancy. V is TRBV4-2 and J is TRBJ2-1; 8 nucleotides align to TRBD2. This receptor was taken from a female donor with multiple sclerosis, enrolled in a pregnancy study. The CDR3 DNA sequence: TGTGCCAGCAGCCAAGATTTGGCTAGCGGGTCGCTCAATGAGCAGTTCTTC. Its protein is CASSQDLASGSLNEQFF.